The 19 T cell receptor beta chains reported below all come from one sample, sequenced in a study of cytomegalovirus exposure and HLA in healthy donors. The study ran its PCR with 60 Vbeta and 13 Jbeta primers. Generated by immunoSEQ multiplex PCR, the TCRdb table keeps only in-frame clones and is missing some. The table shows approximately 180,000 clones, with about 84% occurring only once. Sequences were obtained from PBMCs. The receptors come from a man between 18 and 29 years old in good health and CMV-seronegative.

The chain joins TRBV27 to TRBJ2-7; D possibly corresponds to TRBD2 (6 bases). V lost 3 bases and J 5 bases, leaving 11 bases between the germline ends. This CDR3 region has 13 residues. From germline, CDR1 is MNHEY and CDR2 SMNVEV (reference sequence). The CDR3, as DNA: TGTGCCAGCAGTTTTGCAGGGACTCACGAGCAGTACTTC. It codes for CASSFAGTHEQYF.

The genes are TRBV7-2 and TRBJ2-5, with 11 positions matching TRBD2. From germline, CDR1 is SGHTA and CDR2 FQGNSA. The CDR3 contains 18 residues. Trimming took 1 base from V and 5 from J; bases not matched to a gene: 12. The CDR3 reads CASSLGGRLAGGGETQYF. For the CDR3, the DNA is TGTGCCAGCAGCTTAGGAGGGCGGCTAGCGGGGGGTGGGGAGACCCAGTACTTC.

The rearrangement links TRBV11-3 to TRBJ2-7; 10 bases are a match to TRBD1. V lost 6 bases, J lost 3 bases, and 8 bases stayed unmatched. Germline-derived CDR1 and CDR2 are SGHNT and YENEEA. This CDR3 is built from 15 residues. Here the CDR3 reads CASSSGQGFVYEQYF. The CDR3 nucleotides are TGTGCCAGCAGTTCGGGACAGGGGTTTGTCTACGAGCAGTACTTC.

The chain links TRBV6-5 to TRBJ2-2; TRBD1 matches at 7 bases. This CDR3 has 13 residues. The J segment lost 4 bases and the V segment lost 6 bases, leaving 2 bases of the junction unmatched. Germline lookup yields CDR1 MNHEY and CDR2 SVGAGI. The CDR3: CASRHRGTGELFF. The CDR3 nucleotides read TGTGCCAGCAGGCACAGGGGCACCGGGGAGCTGTTTTTT.

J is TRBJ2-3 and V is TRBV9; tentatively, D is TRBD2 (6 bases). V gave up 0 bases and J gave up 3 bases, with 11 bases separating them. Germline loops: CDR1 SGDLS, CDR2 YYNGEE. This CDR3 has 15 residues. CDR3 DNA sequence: TGTGCCAGCAGCGTAGCTAGCGCCTTTACAGATACGCAGTATTTT. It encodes CASSVASAFTDTQYF.

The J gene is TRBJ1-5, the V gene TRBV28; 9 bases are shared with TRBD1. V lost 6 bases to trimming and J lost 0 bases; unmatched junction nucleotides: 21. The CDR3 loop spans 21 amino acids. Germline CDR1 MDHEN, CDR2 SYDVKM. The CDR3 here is CASSFWAGQGIPSPSNQPQHF. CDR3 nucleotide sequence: TGTGCCAGCAGCTTTTGGGCGGGACAGGGAATCCCTAGCCCTAGCAATCAGCCCCAGCATTTT.

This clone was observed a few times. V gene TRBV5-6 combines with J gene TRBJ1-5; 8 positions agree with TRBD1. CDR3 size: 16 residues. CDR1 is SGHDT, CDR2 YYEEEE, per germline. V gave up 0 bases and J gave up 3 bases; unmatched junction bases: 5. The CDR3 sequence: CASSLGQGNHNQPQHF. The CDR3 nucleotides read TGTGCCAGCAGCTTGGGACAGGGGAATCACAATCAGCCCCAGCATTTT.

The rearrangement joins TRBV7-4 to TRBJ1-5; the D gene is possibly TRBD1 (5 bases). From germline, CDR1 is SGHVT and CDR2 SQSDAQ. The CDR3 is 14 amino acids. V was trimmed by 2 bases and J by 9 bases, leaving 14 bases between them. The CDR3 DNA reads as TGTGCCAGCAGCTTAAAAGTCAGGGTGCCGCCCCAGCATTTT. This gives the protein CASSLKVRVPPQHF.

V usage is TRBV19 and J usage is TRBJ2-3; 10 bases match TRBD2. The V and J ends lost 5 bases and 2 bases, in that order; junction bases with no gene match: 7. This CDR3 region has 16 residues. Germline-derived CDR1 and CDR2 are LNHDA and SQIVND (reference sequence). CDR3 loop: CASSLRLAGNTDTQYF. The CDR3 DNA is TGTGCCAGTAGTCTCAGACTAGCGGGCAACACAGATACGCAGTATTTT.

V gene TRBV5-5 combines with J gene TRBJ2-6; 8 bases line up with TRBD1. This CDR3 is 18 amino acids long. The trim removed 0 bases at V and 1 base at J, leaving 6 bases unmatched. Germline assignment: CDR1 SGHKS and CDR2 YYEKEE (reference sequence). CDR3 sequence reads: CASSLGTGLRSGANVLTF. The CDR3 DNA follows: TGTGCCAGCAGCTTGGGGACAGGGTTAAGATCTGGGGCCAACGTCCTGACTTTC.

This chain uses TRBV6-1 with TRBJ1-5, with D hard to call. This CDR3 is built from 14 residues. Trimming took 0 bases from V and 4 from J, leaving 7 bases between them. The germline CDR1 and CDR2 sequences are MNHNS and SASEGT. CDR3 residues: CASSEAPGNQPQHF. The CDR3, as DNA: TGTGCCAGCAGTGAAGCGCCGGGGAATCAGCCCCAGCATTTT.

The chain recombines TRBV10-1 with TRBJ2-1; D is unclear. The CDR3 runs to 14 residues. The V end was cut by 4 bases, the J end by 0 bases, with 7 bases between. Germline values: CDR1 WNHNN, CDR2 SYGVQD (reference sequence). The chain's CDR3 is CASSGASSYNEQFF. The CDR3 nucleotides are TGCGCCAGCAGTGGGGCAAGCTCCTACAATGAGCAGTTCTTC.

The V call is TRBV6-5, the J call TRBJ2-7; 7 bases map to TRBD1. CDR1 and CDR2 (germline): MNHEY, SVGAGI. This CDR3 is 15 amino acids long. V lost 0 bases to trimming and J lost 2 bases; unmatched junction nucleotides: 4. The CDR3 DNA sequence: TGTGCCAGCAGTTACTCGACAGGGCTTCCCTACGAGCAGTACTTC. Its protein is CASSYSTGLPYEQYF.

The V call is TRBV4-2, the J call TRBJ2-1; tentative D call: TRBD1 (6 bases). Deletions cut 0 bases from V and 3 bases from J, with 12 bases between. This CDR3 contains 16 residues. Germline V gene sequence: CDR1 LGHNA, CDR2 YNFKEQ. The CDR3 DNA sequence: TGTGCCAGCAGCCAAGATGAACAGGGCATCTACAATGAGCAGTTCTTC. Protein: CASSQDEQGIYNEQFF.

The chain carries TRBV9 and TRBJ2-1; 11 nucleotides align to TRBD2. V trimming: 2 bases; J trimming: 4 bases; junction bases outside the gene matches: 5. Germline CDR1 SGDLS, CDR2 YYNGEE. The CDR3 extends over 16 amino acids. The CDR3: CASSVGGTSGYNEQFF. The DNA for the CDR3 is TGTGCCAGCAGCGTTGGTGGGACTAGCGGATACAATGAGCAGTTCTTC.

CDR3 in amino acids: CASREVGDRGHGYTF. CDR3 in DNA: TGTGCCAGCAGGGAAGTGGGGGACAGGGGACACGGCTACACCTTC. V usage is TRBV27 and J usage is TRBJ1-2; 10 nucleotides agree with TRBD1. Germline trimming cut 6 bases from V and 8 bases from J; bases unmatched to any gene: 12. CDR3 length equals 15 residues. Germline V gives CDR1 MNHEY, CDR2 SMNVEV (reference sequence).

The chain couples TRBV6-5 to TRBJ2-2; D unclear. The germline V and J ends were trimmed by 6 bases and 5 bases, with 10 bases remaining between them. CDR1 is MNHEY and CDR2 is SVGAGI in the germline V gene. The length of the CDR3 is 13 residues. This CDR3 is CASSPRSTGELFF. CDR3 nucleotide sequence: TGTGCCAGCAGCCCCCGGTCGACCGGGGAGCTGTTTTTT.

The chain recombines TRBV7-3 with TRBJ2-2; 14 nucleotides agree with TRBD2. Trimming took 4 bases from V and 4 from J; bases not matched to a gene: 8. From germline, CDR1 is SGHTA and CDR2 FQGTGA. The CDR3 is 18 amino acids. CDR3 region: CASSSPGLAGDGTGELFF. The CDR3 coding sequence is TGTGCCAGCAGCTCTCCGGGACTAGCGGGAGACGGCACCGGGGAGCTGTTTTTT.

CDR3 nucleotide sequence: TGTGCCAGCTCACCCGGGACTAGATTGCGGGATACGCAGTATTTT. This encodes CASSPGTRLRDTQYF. The chain is built from TRBV18 and TRBJ2-3; 8 bases agree with TRBD2. The CDR3 covers 15 residues. CDR1 KGHSH and CDR2 LQKENI come from the germline V gene. V was pared by 3 bases and J by 6 bases, with 8 bases of the junction left unmatched. The entire variable domain, with the rest obtained from reference TRBV18 and TRBJ2-3, is as follows: NAGVMQNPRHLVRRRGQEARLRCSPMKGHSHVYWYRQLPEEGLKFMVYLQKENIIDESGMPKERFSAEFPKEGPSILRIQQVVRGDSAAYFCASSPGTRLRDTQYFGPGTRLTVL.